The 8 T cell receptor beta chains presented below share a single source sample, sequenced in a study of CXCR3-negative and CXCR3-positive naive CD8 T cells. Overall study findings and caveats: Naive cells that were CXCR3-positive had more hydrophobic TRB CDR3s (compared with CXCR3-negative naive cells).

The authors prepared UMI-labeled TRB cDNA libraries by 5' RACE. Each CDR3 protein gets one entry in TCRdb, which reprocessed the 5' RACE reads and gives no DNA. The sample has roughly 63,000 distinct CDR3 sequences; the top ten hold around 5%. Their antigens remain unidentified. Sequenced input: naive CXCR3+ CD8+ T cells from blood. Subset defined: CD45RO-CCR7+CD27+CD95- naive CD8+ T cells expressing CXCR3 (TNR3+). These receptors were collected from a human donor in good health. Some clones in this sample may be carry-over from other donors' samples.

The chain recombines TRBV12-5 with TRBJ2-7; TCRdb proposes TRBD1, but this gene call is untestable without DNA. This CDR3 has 16 amino acids. Germline V gene data show CDR1 as LGHNT and CDR2 as FRNRAP. This chain's CDR3 is CASGLVLGQGTYEQYF.

The V call is TRBV29-1, the J call TRBJ2-7. The germline gives CDR1 SQVTM, CDR2 ANQGSEA. The CDR3 spans 13 residues. The CDR3 protein is CSVKAGRAYEQYF.

This chain uses TRBV3-1 with TRBJ2-3; lacking DNA, the TRBD1 call made by TCRdb goes unchecked. Looked up from germline, CDR1 is LGHDT and CDR2 is YNNKEL (reference sequence). This CDR3 has 17 residues. This CDR3 is CASSQDHRGAGPDTQYF.

The chain links TRBV29-1 to TRBJ2-3; TCRdb lists TRBD1, though no DNA is available to test this call. Germline V gene data show CDR1 as SQVTM and CDR2 as ANQGSEA. This CDR3 has 15 residues. The CDR3 sequence is CSTLPGPRVTDTQYF.

The chain joins TRBV21-1 to TRBJ2-3; TCRdb selects TRBD1, and the lack of DNA leaves this call unchecked. TRBV21-1 is assigned pseudogene status. The CDR3 loop spans 16 amino acids. The CDR3 region is CASSKGNRALTDTQYF.

The chain has TRBV29-1 and TRBJ2-1; TCRdb lists TRBD2, though no DNA is available to test this call. The length of the CDR3 is 15 residues. Germline V gene lookup returns CDR1 SQVTM and CDR2 ANQGSEA. CDR3: CSIVTGGRVAAEQFF.

The gene calls are TRBV4-2 and TRBJ2-3; TCRdb picks TRBD1, but there is no DNA to check that call. CDR3 length: 17 residues. Germline V gene lookup returns CDR1 LGHNA and CDR2 YNFKEQ. The CDR3 loop reads CASSQDFRTGVTDTQYF.

The gene calls are TRBV28 and TRBJ2-5; TCRdb's D gene call, TRBD1, goes unchecked for lack of DNA. This CDR3 spans 16 amino acids. CDR1 and CDR2 (germline): MDHEN, SYDVKM. This CDR3 is CASTPGMLDNQETQYF.